A selection of T cell receptor beta chains follows, all from one sample in a study of blood T cell repertoires in COVID-19. Generated by immunoSEQ multiplex PCR, the TCRdb table keeps only in-frame clones and is missing some. The data contain 200,000 to 250,000 clones, around nine tenths of them singletons. Sequenced material: peripheral blood. All receptors come from a man between 18 and 29 years old with active or convalescent COVID-19. The CDR3 runs from the conserved cysteine through the conserved F or W. D genes are given only for firm matches. Clone size is given for some rows only: seen once, a few or many times, or a class if the clone is expanded.

j_call cdr3_length d_call clone_size v_call cdr3_aa cdr3_nt
TRBJ1-2 13 TRBD1 - TRBV29-1 CSVRDREGLGYTF TGCAGCGTGAGGGACAGGGAGGGGCTTGGCTACACCTTC
TRBJ2-2 16 - - TRBV7-2 CASSLLSLKNTGELFF TGTGCCAGCAGCTTGCTAAGTCTCAAGAACACCGGGGAGCTGTTTTTT
TRBJ1-4 15 TRBD1 - TRBV10-2 CASSPGGSTNEKLFF TGCGCCAGCAGTCCAGGGGGTTCAACTAATGAAAAACTGTTTTTT
TRBJ2-7 16 - - TRBV7-9 CASSLGGLTKPYEQYF TGTGCCAGCAGCTTAGGAGGACTGACTAAGCCCTACGAGCAGTACTTC
TRBJ2-1 15 - - TRBV7-9 CASSPRQGKGNEQFF TGTGCCAGCAGCCCAAGGCAGGGGAAAGGGAATGAGCAGTTCTTC
TRBJ1-5 15 TRBD1 - TRBV28 CASSLGDRRNQPQHF TGTGCCAGCAGTTTGGGGGACAGGAGGAATCAGCCCCAGCATTTT
TRBJ1-1 11 - - TRBV6-5 CASSREAEAFF TGTGCCAGCAGTCGGGAGGCTGAAGCTTTCTTT
TRBJ1-2 15 - - TRBV27 CASSPRQDLVYGYTF TGTGCCAGCAGTCCCCGACAGGATTTGGTTTATGGCTACACCTTC
TRBJ1-1 14 - - TRBV18 CASSPLGGDTGAFF TGTGCCAGCTCACCCCTGGGGGGAGATACGGGGGCTTTCTTT
TRBJ1-5 14 TRBD1 once TRBV11-2 CASSPGGNNQPQHF TGTGCCAGCAGCCCAGGGGGGAACAATCAGCCCCAGCATTTT
TRBJ1-4 11 - - TRBV19 CATYFGGRLFF TGTGCCACCTATTTTGGGGGCCGGCTGTTTTTT
TRBJ2-1 13 - - TRBV6-4 CASSAIPYNEQFF TGTGCCAGCAGTGCTATCCCGTACAATGAGCAGTTCTTC
TRBJ1-3 14 - - TRBV2 CASSEGGGGNTIYF TGTGCCAGCAGTGAAGGAGGGGGTGGAAACACCATATATTTT
TRBJ2-1 16 - - TRBV12-5 CASGLGFGREYNEQFF TGTGCTAGTGGTTTGGGTTTTGGGCGGGAATACAATGAGCAGTTCTTC
TRBJ1-1 15 - few TRBV24-1 CATSDFNRLWNEAFF TGTGCCACCAGTGATTTTAACAGGTTATGGAATGAAGCTTTCTTT
TRBJ2-7 15 TRBD1 once TRBV28 CASGKTGQGGYEQYF TGTGCCAGCGGTAAAACCGGACAGGGCGGCTACGAGCAGTACTTC
TRBJ2-1 16 TRBD2 - TRBV24-1 CATSDSTSGLYNEQFF TGTGCCACCAGTGATTCGACTAGCGGGCTGTACAATGAGCAGTTCTTC
TRBJ2-2 17 TRBD2 - TRBV11-2 CASSLDGTSENTGELFF TGTGCCAGCAGCTTAGATGGGACTAGCGAGAACACCGGGGAGCTGTTTTTT
TRBJ1-4 15 TRBD1 - TRBV18 CASSPVQGSNEKLFF TGTGCCAGCTCACCAGTACAGGGGAGTAATGAAAAACTGTTTTTT
TRBJ1-6 14 - - TRBV28 CASSLSVKNSPLHF TGTGCCAGCAGTTTGTCAGTCAAAAATTCACCCCTCCACTTT
TRBJ2-2 14 - - TRBV5-4 CASSLEVTTGELFF TGTGCCAGCAGCTTGGAGGTGACAACCGGGGAGCTGTTTTTT
TRBJ1-1 13 - - TRBV18 CASSLRVNTEAFF TGTGCCAGCTCACTCCGAGTTAACACTGAAGCTTTCTTT
TRBJ2-1 16 - once TRBV4-3 CASSLGGLASHNEQFF TGCGCCAGCAGCCTAGGAGGGTTAGCGTCCCACAATGAGCAGTTCTTC
TRBJ1-1 12 - - TRBV7-9 CASSWRNTEAFF TGTGCCAGCAGCTGGAGGAACACTGAAGCTTTCTTT
TRBJ1-6 17 - - TRBV3-1/TRBV3-2 CASSQDAGPWRDSPLHF TGTGCCAGCAGCCAAGATGCGGGGCCTTGGAGGGATTCACCCCTCCACTTT
TRBJ2-1 14 - - TRBV27 CASFGPWGGYEQFF TGTGCCAGCTTTGGGCCATGGGGAGGCTATGAGCAGTTCTTC
TRBJ1-4 14 - - TRBV11-2 CASSFQGSGEKLFF TGTGCCAGCAGCTTCCAGGGCTCGGGTGAAAAACTGTTTTTT
TRBJ1-4 14 TRBD1 - TRBV5-1 CASSLGQGLEKLFF TGCGCCAGCAGCTTGGGACAGGGGCTCGAAAAACTGTTTTTT
TRBJ1-3 16 - - TRBV5-4 CASSTTGTRWGNTIYF TGTGCCAGCAGTACCACCGGGACACGGTGGGGAAACACCATATATTTT
TRBJ1-6 20 TRBD1 - TRBV13 CASSQRTGTGTLIANSPLHF TGTGCCAGCAGCCAGAGGACCGGGACAGGGACCCTCATCGCTAATTCACCCCTCCACTTT
TRBJ1-5 14 - - TRBV28 CASSLSDRNQPQHF TGTGCCAGCAGTTTGAGTGACAGGAATCAGCCCCAGCATTTT
TRBJ2-3 16 TRBD2 once TRBV11-2 CASSRGLGSSTDTQYF TGTGCCAGCAGCCGCGGACTAGGGTCTAGCACAGATACGCAGTATTTT
TRBJ2-7 13 TRBD1 - TRBV19 CASSGDRADEQYF TGTGCCAGTAGTGGGGACAGGGCGGACGAGCAGTACTTC
TRBJ2-7 17 TRBD2 - TRBV11-2 CASSVGRGLAEFNEQYF TGTGCCAGCAGCGTTGGAAGGGGACTAGCGGAATTCAACGAGCAGTACTTC
TRBJ2-7 12 TRBD1 - TRBV28 CATRTGSYEQYF TGTGCCACCAGGACAGGATCCTACGAGCAGTACTTC
TRBJ2-7 12 - few TRBV6-1 CASSERRGEQYF TGTGCCAGCAGTGAGAGACGAGGGGAGCAGTACTTC
TRBJ2-1 16 TRBD2 - TRBV6-4 CASSDPGLAGVGEQFF TGTGCCAGCAGTGACCCAGGACTAGCGGGAGTTGGTGAGCAGTTCTTC
TRBJ1-3 15 - few TRBV27 CASSPLVGSGNTIYF TGTGCCAGCAGTCCGCTAGTCGGCTCTGGAAACACCATATATTTT
TRBJ1-6 19 TRBD1 - TRBV5-5 CASSRGTDYNQHINSPLHF TGTGCCAGCAGCCGAGGGACAGACTACAACCAGCACATTAATTCACCCCTCCACTTT
TRBJ2-7 15 - - TRBV21-1 CASSNRGVNTYEQYF TGTGCCAGCAGCAACCGGGGGGTGAATACCTACGAGCAGTACTTC
TRBJ2-7 14 - - TRBV27 CASSLGQFSYEQYF TGTGCCAGCAGTTTAGGGCAGTTTTCCTACGAGCAGTACTTC
TRBJ1-1 15 - - TRBV19 CASRSRASKGSEAFF TGTGCCAGTAGGTCCCGGGCCTCCAAGGGGTCTGAAGCTTTCTTT
TRBJ2-3 21 TRBD1 - TRBV23-1 CASSQSGYSGTGVTSTDTQYF TGCGCCAGCAGTCAATCAGGCTACAGTGGGACAGGGGTTACTAGCACAGATACGCAGTATTTT
TRBJ2-1 18 - - TRBV14 CASSQGFGVREPYNEQFF TGTGCCAGCAGCCAAGGCTTTGGGGTCAGGGAACCCTACAATGAGCAGTTCTTC
TRBJ2-2 15 TRBD1 - TRBV5-4 CASSERGRRTGELFF TGTGCCAGCAGTGAGAGGGGGCGCCGGACCGGGGAGCTGTTTTTT
TRBJ1-1 16 TRBD1 - TRBV7-6 CASSLIMAGGNTEAFF TGTGCCAGCAGCTTAATTATGGCAGGGGGCAACACTGAAGCTTTCTTT
TRBJ2-3 16 TRBD1 - TRBV18 CASSPKRDRPLAAQYF TGTGCCAGCTCACCGAAAAGGGACAGACCCCTAGCTGCGCAGTATTTT
TRBJ2-1 18 - - TRBV6-4 CASSVQGGTFSSYNEQFF TGTGCCAGCAGTGTTCAGGGCGGAACCTTTAGCTCCTACAATGAGCAGTTCTTC
TRBJ2-5 17 TRBD2 - TRBV19 CASSIGGLAGVQETQYF TGTGCCAGTAGTATAGGAGGACTAGCGGGGGTACAAGAGACCCAGTACTTC
TRBJ2-1 15 TRBD2 once TRBV9 CASSAGLGDQDEQFF TGTGCCAGCAGTGCAGGACTAGGTGATCAGGATGAGCAGTTCTTC
TRBJ2-1 15 TRBD2 - TRBV5-1 CASSSGLAGYNEQFF TGCGCCAGCAGCTCTGGACTAGCGGGGTACAATGAGCAGTTCTTC
TRBJ2-1 14 TRBD2 - TRBV30 CAWSGGRGYNEQFF TGTGCCTGGAGTGGCGGGAGGGGCTACAATGAGCAGTTCTTC
TRBJ1-4 14 - - TRBV9 CASSGRVTNEKLFF TGTGCCAGCAGCGGCAGGGTCACTAATGAAAAACTGTTTTTT
TRBJ2-7 16 TRBD2 - TRBV27 CASSLYRLAGVMEQYF TGTGCCAGCAGTTTATACCGGCTAGCGGGAGTAATGGAGCAGTACTTC
TRBJ2-1 16 - - TRBV5-1 CASRGSWGDLYNEQFF TGCGCCAGCAGAGGTTCGTGGGGGGACCTTTACAATGAGCAGTTCTTC
TRBJ1-1 17 TRBD1 - TRBV2 CASSLPGQDSPSTEAFF TGTGCCAGCAGTCTCCCGGGACAGGATAGCCCTAGCACTGAAGCTTTCTTT
TRBJ2-1 14 - - TRBV7-2 CASSFSLAAGEQFF TGTGCCAGCAGCTTTAGCCTAGCCGCAGGTGAGCAGTTCTTC
TRBJ1-6 17 - - TRBV5-1 CASSLGRGSEANSPLHF TGCGCCAGCAGCTTGGGGAGGGGCTCGGAGGCTAATTCACCCCTCCACTTT
TRBJ2-7 14 TRBD2 - TRBV19 CASSMWREVSEQYF TGTGCCAGTAGTATGTGGCGGGAGGTCTCCGAGCAGTACTTC